Given below is one T cell receptor (beta chain) in context. In the original processing: The authors estimated nucleated cell counts from reference gene primer amplification. Repertoires were generated with immunoSEQ multiplex PCR, while TCRdb's copy carries only in-frame clones and drops some. For V, J and clone size, that table is used; D and trimming come from the DNA. The profile covers some 83,000 clones, with around nine tenths appearing a single time and 8% taken by the ten largest. The CDR3 runs 14 residues. Trimming removed 5 bases from V and 9 bases from J, with 17 bases in between. Germline V CDR1 and CDR2: SEHNR, FQNEAQ (reference sequence). This sample is drawn from a study of blood T cell repertoires in COVID-19. Overall study context: Acute-phase and convalescent COVID-19 samples originated in the United States, Italy and Spain. Nucleic acid was either cDNA or gDNA, and it came from T cells, B-cell-depleted T cells, or PBMCs.

This sequence originates from an older man with active or convalescent COVID-19. The V and J genes are TRBV7-9 and TRBJ2-1; weak D call: TRBD2 (5 bases). What was sequenced was peripheral blood. The CDR3 loop reads CASSPHTRHGEQFF. CDR3 nucleotides: TGTGCCAGCAGCCCCCATACTAGGCATGGTGAGCAGTTCTTC. Full variable domain (remainder filled in from reference TRBV7-9 and TRBJ2-1): DTGVSQNPRHKITKRGQNVTFRCDPISEHNRLYWYRQTLGQGPEFLTYFQNEAQLEKSRLLSDRFSAERPKGSFSTLEIQRTEQGDSAMYLCASSPHTRHGEQFFGPGTRLTVL.